This T cell receptor (beta chain) appears in the sequencing data of a study of T-cell memory formation after mild COVID-19. CDR3 size: 15 residues. V lost 4 bases to trimming and J lost 3 bases; unmatched junction nucleotides: 7. Germline values: CDR1 SGHAT, CDR2 FQNNGV. One entry per CDR3 protein, called by TCRdb with MiXCR from the 5' RACE reads. The sample carries about 400,000 distinct CDR3 sequences, roughly 18% recorded once. V gene TRBV11-2 combines with J gene TRBJ2-7, with TRBD1 matching over 9 bases. Sequencing was performed on PBMCs or a T cell subset sorted from them (not recorded which). This receptor was identified in a man between 18 and 29 years old who had mild COVID-19 (a few samples of this study predate the infection). Cell type and time point are not known. In DNA form, the CDR3 reads TGTGCCAGCAGCTCCCCCTGGACAGGGGTCTACGAGCAGTACTTC. Its protein is CASSSPWTGVYEQYF. Based on the CDR3 plus reference TRBV11-2 and TRBJ2-7, the full variable domain is EAGVAQSPRYKIIEKRQSVAFWCNPISGHATLYWYQQILGQGPKLLIQFQNNGVVDDSQLPKDRFSAERLKGVDSTLKIQPAKLEDSAVYLCASSSPWTGVYEQYFGPGTRLTVT.